Below are 11 T cell receptor beta chains sequenced from a single sample in a study of cytotoxic CD8 clonotypes in ibrutinib-treated CLL. The protocol was immunoSEQ multiplex PCR, while the TCRdb copy is restricted to in-frame clones and leaves out a portion. The data show 150,000 to 200,000 clones, with about four fifths seen just once and roughly 1.9% held by the top ten. The sequenced sample was PBMCs, obtained after 12 months of ibrutinib treatment. The receptors come from a human donor with chronic lymphocytic leukemia.

About this clone: This may stem from a read error, because a much larger clone lies one nucleotide away. At the DNA level, this CDR3 is encoded by other sequences in the same sample as well. The V and J genes are TRBV29-1 and TRBJ1-1, with D unclear. The length of the CDR3 is 10 residues. CDR1 and CDR2 from the germline V gene are SQVTM and ANQGSEA. In DNA, the CDR3 is TGTAGCGTATTGAACACTGAAGCTTTCTTT. It codes for CSVLNTEAFF.

The chain carries TRBV30 and TRBJ2-1; 9 bases match TRBD1. The CDR3 spans 11 residues. Germline CDR1 is GTSNPN and CDR2 is SVGIG (reference sequence). V dropped 5 bases and J dropped 12; count of bases not matched to a gene: 5. The CDR3 spells CAWDRGKLQFF. CDR3 sequence (DNA): TGTGCCTGGGACAGGGGGAAGTTGCAGTTCTTC.

The chain employs TRBV10-3 and TRBJ1-3; TRBD1 aligns across 8 bases. The CDR3 spans 15 residues. The V segment lost 8 bases and the J segment 0 bases; nucleotides outside the gene matches: 6. CDR1 and CDR2 (germline): ENHRY, SYGVKD. The CDR3 here is CAIQDRAHSGNTIYF. In DNA, the CDR3 is TGTGCCATCCAGGACAGGGCCCACTCTGGAAACACCATATATTTT.

V usage is TRBV28 and J usage is TRBJ1-2, with D unresolved. The V and J ends lost 2 bases and 4 bases respectively, with 14 bases between them. The CDR3 runs to 15 residues. Germline V CDR1 and CDR2: MDHEN, SYDVKM. The CDR3 nucleotides are TGTGCCAGCAGTTTAGTAGCGGAGATCCTCTATGGCTACACCTTC. Translated: CASSLVAEILYGYTF.

The V call is TRBV7-9, the J call TRBJ2-2; possible D gene TRBD1, 6 bases. In germline, CDR1 is SEHNR, CDR2 FQNEAQ (reference sequence). The CDR3 extends over 15 amino acids. Trimming stripped 4 bases from V and 0 bases from J, with 9 bases between. CDR3: CASSYRTANTGELFF. Written as DNA, the CDR3 is TGTGCCAGCAGCTACCGGACAGCGAACACCGGGGAGCTGTTTTTT. Complete variable domain (other parts from reference TRBV7-9 and TRBJ2-2): DTGVSQNPRHKITKRGQNVTFRCDPISEHNRLYWYRQTLGQGPEFLTYFQNEAQLEKSRLLSDRFSAERPKGSFSTLEIQRTEQGDSAMYLCASSYRTANTGELFFGEGSRLTVL.

The chain's CDR3 is CATGLVKDTQYF. CDR3 sequence (DNA): TGTGCCACGGGACTAGTCAAAGATACGCAGTATTTT. The chain is built from TRBV21-1 and TRBJ2-3; the table's D call, TRBD2, has no DNA check behind it. TRBV21-1 is marked as a pseudogene. The CDR3 length is 12 residues.

This clone was recorded only once. No DNA is shown, since the ends of the CDR3 on it are uncertain; the CDR3 is the one TCRdb lists. V gene TRBV21-1 combines with J gene TRBJ1-1. TRBV21-1 is a pseudogene segment. The CDR3 is 15 amino acids long, termini counted. CDR3 protein: CASSKVASGSAEAFF.

This sequence joins TRBV4-3 and TRBJ1-3, with 8 bases identical to TRBD1. J was trimmed by 4 bases and V by 0 bases; bases with no gene match: 11. The CDR3 has 18 amino acids. Germline V lookup: CDR1 LGHNA, CDR2 YSLEER. The CDR3 DNA follows: TGCGCCAGCAGCCAAGAGGATTGGCAGGGGGCAGCGGGAAACACCATATATTTT. Its translation is CASSQEDWQGAAGNTIYF.

The chain recombines TRBV5-4 with TRBJ1-4, with D perhaps matching TRBD1 (5 bases). Germline lookup yields CDR1 SGHNT and CDR2 YYREEE (reference sequence). V lost 1 base and J 8 bases, leaving 15 bases between the germline ends. The CDR3 totals 15 residues. CDR3 DNA sequence: TGTGCCAGCAGCTTGACGAATGGTAGGGGAGAAAAACTGTTTTTT. It codes for CASSLTNGRGEKLFF.

This chain joins TRBV28 and TRBJ1-5, with no clear D. Germline V gives CDR1 MDHEN, CDR2 SYDVKM. The CDR3 spans 15 residues. Trimming took 1 base from V and 0 from J, leaving 7 bases between them. The CDR3 loop reads CASSLSAGSNQPQHF. Here the CDR3 DNA reads TGTGCCAGCAGTTTATCGGCCGGTAGCAATCAGCCCCAGCATTTT.

This rearrangement joins TRBV28 to TRBJ1-2; D is unresolved. V was cut by 5 bases and J by 5 bases, with 12 bases left in between. The CDR3 runs to 13 residues. Germline assignment: CDR1 MDHEN and CDR2 SYDVKM. CDR3 bases: TGTGCCAGCAGTGTAGACGGAAAATATGGCTACACCTTC. Translation gives CASSVDGKYGYTF.